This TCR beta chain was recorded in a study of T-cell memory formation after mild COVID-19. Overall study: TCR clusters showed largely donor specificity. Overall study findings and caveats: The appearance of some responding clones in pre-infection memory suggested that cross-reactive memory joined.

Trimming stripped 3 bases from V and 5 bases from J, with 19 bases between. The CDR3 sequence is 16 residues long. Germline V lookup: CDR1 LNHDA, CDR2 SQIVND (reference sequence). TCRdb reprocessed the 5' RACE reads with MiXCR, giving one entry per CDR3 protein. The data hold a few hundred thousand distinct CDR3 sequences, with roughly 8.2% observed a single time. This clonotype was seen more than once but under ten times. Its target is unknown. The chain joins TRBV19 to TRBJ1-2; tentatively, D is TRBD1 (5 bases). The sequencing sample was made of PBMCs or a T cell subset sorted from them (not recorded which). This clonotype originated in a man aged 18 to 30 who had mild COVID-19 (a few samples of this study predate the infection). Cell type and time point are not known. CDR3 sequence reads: CASSIIGGDSLYGYTF. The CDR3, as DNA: TGTGCCAGTAGTATTATTGGAGGAGACAGCCTATATGGCTACACCTTC.